Sequencing of this TCR beta chain was carried out in a study of T cells during gluten challenge in celiac disease (TCRdb year 2017). In the study overall: Paired single-cell TCR sequencing was performed for six or seven challenge participants showing a significant rise in HLA-DQ:gluten tetramer-binding T cells. Blood was collected at baseline, day 6 and day 14 of the challenge, and duodenal biopsies at baseline and day 14. On the Illumina MiSeq, paired-end 250 bp sequencing was performed for single-cell libraries and paired-end 300 bp sequencing was performed for bulk libraries. General findings and caveats noted by the study authors: Across the 7 patients, about 12-45% of single-cell TCR-alpha/beta clonotypes seen at the latest time point had also been present at baseline, compared with about 52-56% in the bulk data. A peak in circulating gluten-specific T cells was observed on day 6, and the day-6 repertoire appeared to be composed largely of expanded preexisting memory clonotypes. Clonal expansion rose on day 6, as shown by reduced sample-corrected Shannon diversity of circulating gluten-specific T cells.

Trimming takes 6 bases from V and 0 bases from J, and the germline ends sit 12 bases apart. Sequences SGHRS (CDR1) and YFSETQ (CDR2) are obtained from the germline V gene. Counted from cysteine to phenylalanine, this CDR3 has 14 amino acids. CDR3 DNA only is kept here, 42 bases in frame from base 1. As concerns this clonotype: Base-call qualities are not available, and no considerably larger clone is one nucleotide away.

Libraries came from single-cell sequencing. The instrument given in TCRdb is Illumina MiSeq. Three nested PCRs with multiplexed primers covering all TRA and TRB V genes were used to amplify paired single-cell TCR-alpha and TCR-beta sequences. The authors processed their data as follows. Reads were preprocessed with selected pRESTO steps, and V, D, J genes and CDR3 junctions were assigned with IMGT/HighV-QUEST. Only valid singletons with no more than three chains, each backed by 100 or more reads, were kept as single cells. A clonotype was defined by identical paired TCR-alpha/beta nucleotide sequences, and sharing across patients of only 0.2% pointed to negligible cross-contamination. In samples with more than 20 cells, repertoire diversity was estimated using an undersampling-corrected Shannon index. TCRdb reprocessed the public reads (quality trimming at Q25 with fastp, clone calling with MiXCR) and kept in-frame beta chains. Each CDR3 protein gets just one entry, which takes the most common genes and DNA from the rows behind it. The V and J calls and clone size are TCRdb's, not the authors'. Across this sample there are about 250 distinct CDR3 sequences, with roughly 47% seen only once. The ten largest clones capture roughly 43% of the sample.

To study recall of gluten-specific T cells, treated celiac disease patients who were on a gluten-free diet went through a 14-day oral dietary gluten challenge. In the lamina propria, live cells were gated as tetramer-binding CD3+ CD8- CD4+ T cells, with CD11c, CD14, CD15, CD19 and CD56 cells excluded. Sorting was done on an Aria II cell sorter as single cells, plus in bulk whenever tetramer-positive cells were relatively numerous. At baseline and again on day 14, under 10 duodenal biopsies were taken from each challenged patient. To produce cryopreserved lamina propria cell suspensions, biopsies were stripped of epithelium with EDTA, digested with collagenase, homogenized and filtered. Before tetramer-binding CD4+ T cells were sorted, thawed cells were stained with a pool of PE-conjugated HLA-DQ:gluten tetramers that present immunodominant gluten epitopes.

This TCR derives from a female donor with celiac disease. The sample here was gluten-specific CD4+ T cells sorted from the duodenum using tetramers, taken at baseline or on day 14 of gluten challenge (not recorded which). Recombination joined TRBV5-1 with TRBJ1-1, with the D gene not confidently named. The sequence in DNA is TGCGCCAGCACACAGACGGTCATGAACACTGAAGCTTTCTTT. Translated, it reads CASTQTVMNTEAFF.